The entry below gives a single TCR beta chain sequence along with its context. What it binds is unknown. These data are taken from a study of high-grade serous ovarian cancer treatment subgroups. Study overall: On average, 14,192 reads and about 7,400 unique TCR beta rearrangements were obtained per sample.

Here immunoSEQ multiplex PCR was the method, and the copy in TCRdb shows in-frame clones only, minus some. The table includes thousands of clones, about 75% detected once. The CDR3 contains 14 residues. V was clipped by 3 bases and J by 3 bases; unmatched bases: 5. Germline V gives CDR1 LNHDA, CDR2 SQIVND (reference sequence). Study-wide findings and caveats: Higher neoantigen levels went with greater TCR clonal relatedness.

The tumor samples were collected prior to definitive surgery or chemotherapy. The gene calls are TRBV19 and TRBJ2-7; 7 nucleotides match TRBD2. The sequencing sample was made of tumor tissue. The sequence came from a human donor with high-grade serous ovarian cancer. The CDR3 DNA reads TGTGCCAGTAGTATTGGTCCTAGCGGCTACGAGCAGTACTTC. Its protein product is CASSIGPSGYEQYF.